The 23 T cell receptor beta chains presented below share a single source sample, sequenced in a study of blood T cell repertoires in COVID-19. This table comes from immunoSEQ multiplex PCR, and its TCRdb copy is limited to in-frame clones, with some not included. The data show under 250,000 clones, with over 80% seen just once and under 30% held by the top ten. The source material was peripheral blood. The receptors originated from a man in his forties or fifties with acute or convalescent COVID-19.

The gene calls are TRBV7-2 and TRBJ1-2; 9 bases are a match to TRBD1. V lost 5 bases to trimming and J lost 7 bases; unmatched junction nucleotides: 8. Germline V lookup: CDR1 SGHTA, CDR2 FQGNSA. This CDR3 comprises 14 residues. CDR3 region: CASSPTTGGIGYTF. As DNA, the CDR3 is TGTGCCAGCAGCCCCACGACAGGGGGGATTGGCTACACCTTC.

The chain employs TRBV12-5 and TRBJ2-1; perhaps TRBD1 as D (5 bases). Germline-derived CDR1 and CDR2 are LGHNT and FRNRAP. V dropped 5 bases and J dropped 9 bases, with 8 bases sitting between them. The CDR3 runs 11 residues. In DNA, the CDR3 is TGTGCTAGTGGTCCCAGGGCTGAGCAGTTCTTC. Its translation is CASGPRAEQFF.

V gene TRBV11-3 combines with J gene TRBJ2-1; D ambiguous. This CDR3 is 16 amino acids long. V lost 3 bases and J lost 5, with 17 bases in between. CDR1 and CDR2 from the germline V gene are SGHNT and YENEEA. Here the CDR3 DNA reads TGTGCCAGCAGCTTGTGGGCCCCAGAAAACAACAATGAGCAGTTCTTC. Translation gives CASSLWAPENNNEQFF.

V is TRBV7-8 and J is TRBJ2-1; 8 bases agree with TRBD2. Trimming cost V 5 bases and J 9 bases; bases outside gene matches: 15. The V gene's germline CDR1 is SGHVS and CDR2 FQNEAQ. The CDR3 is 16 residues long. The CDR3 sequence is CASSPLSGSGIGEQFF. Written as DNA, the CDR3 is TGTGCCAGCAGCCCCTTGAGCGGGAGCGGGATTGGTGAGCAGTTCTTC. Filled out from reference TRBV7-8 and TRBJ2-1, the complete variable domain reads GAGVSQSPRYKVAKRGQDVALRCDPISGHVSLFWYQQALGQGPEFLTYFQNEAQLDKSGLPSDRFFAERPEGSVSTLKIQRTQQEDSAVYLCASSPLSGSGIGEQFFGPGTRLTVL.

J is TRBJ2-1 and V is TRBV18, with 7 positions matching TRBD1. CDR1 KGHSH and CDR2 LQKENI come from the germline V gene. The CDR3 sequence is 15 residues long. Trimming removed 0 bases from V and 9 bases from J; junction bases left unmatched: 8. The CDR3 DNA sequence: TGTGCCAGCTCACCACCGAGCGGACAGGCGGGTGAGCAGTTCTTC. The encoded protein is CASSPPSGQAGEQFF.

This chain links TRBV2 with TRBJ1-5; no clear D. The CDR3 consists of 15 residues. The germline V gene has CDR1 SNHLY and CDR2 FYNNEI. Between the trimmed V and J ends, which lost 7 bases and 4 bases, there was a span of 17 bases. The CDR3 DNA reads TGTGCCAGCACGCTCGACGACGGAGATAATCAGCCCCAGCATTTT. It yields the protein CASTLDDGDNQPQHF.

The genes are TRBV9 and TRBJ2-2, with a tentative D call TRBD2 (5 bases). Germline V gene lookup returns CDR1 SGDLS and CDR2 YYNGEE. V lost 0 bases and J lost 2, with 11 bases in between. The CDR3 length is 16 residues. CDR3 amino acids: CASSVVAGANTGELFF. The CDR3 DNA reads as TGTGCCAGCAGCGTAGTCGCGGGTGCCAACACCGGGGAGCTGTTTTTT.

The chain recombines TRBV19 with TRBJ2-2, with D tentatively TRBD2 (6 bases). The CDR3 runs to 19 residues. The germline V gene encodes CDR1 LNHDA and CDR2 SQIVND (reference sequence). V was cut by 6 bases and J by 5 bases, with 28 bases left in between. The CDR3 region has the DNA TGTGCCAGTAGGGCGGCGATTCGGGAGTTTAGGGAATTGACCGGGGAGCTGTTTTTT. This sequence encodes CASRAAIREFRELTGELFF.

This chain connects TRBV18 to TRBJ1-4; 8 bases are shared with TRBD1. The CDR3 sequence is 14 residues long. Germline V gene data show CDR1 as KGHSH and CDR2 as LQKENI. V dropped 6 bases and J dropped 7; count of bases not matched to a gene: 7. CDR3 amino acids: CASSPIDRGEKLFF. The CDR3 DNA reads as TGTGCCAGCTCGCCGATCGACAGGGGTGAAAAACTGTTTTTT.

The chain links TRBV18 to TRBJ1-2; D is ambiguous. The CDR3 totals 15 residues. The V gene lost 2 bases and the J gene lost 5 bases, with 15 bases spanning the gap. Germline CDR1 and CDR2: KGHSH and LQKENI. In DNA form, the CDR3 reads TGTGCCAGCTCACCAAGGCAGGTCGGGGTTTATGGCTACACCTTC. It translates to CASSPRQVGVYGYTF.

V gene TRBV27 combines with J gene TRBJ1-1; 8 bases match TRBD1. V shed 6 bases and J 1 base; nucleotides not matched to a gene: 10. Germline values: CDR1 MNHEY, CDR2 SMNVEV (reference sequence). The CDR3 length is 16 residues. As DNA, the CDR3 is TGTGCCAGCAGCCCGGACAGGGCCCTTCAGAACACTGAAGCTTTCTTT. The encoded protein is CASSPDRALQNTEAFF.

V is TRBV15 and J is TRBJ1-6; the D is unclear. This CDR3 has 13 residues. CDR1 LNHNV and CDR2 YYDKDF come from the germline V gene (reference sequence). Between the trimmed V and J ends, which lost 5 bases and 4 bases, there was a span of 6 bases. CDR3 amino acids: CATSLDYNSPLHF. The CDR3 nucleotides read TGTGCCACCAGCTTAGATTATAATTCACCCCTCCACTTT.

DNA of the CDR3: TGTGCCAGTAGTCTCACCGGACAGGGAATGTCAGGGCAGTACTTC. Translation: CASSLTGQGMSGQYF. The genes are TRBV19 and TRBJ2-7; 8 bases are shared with TRBD1. J was trimmed by 9 bases and V by 5 bases; bases with no gene match: 15. From germline, CDR1 is LNHDA and CDR2 SQIVND (reference sequence). There are 15 residues in the CDR3. Full variable domain (missing parts from reference TRBV19 and TRBJ2-7): DGGITQSPKYLFRKEGQNVTLSCEQNLNHDAMYWYRQDPGQGLRLIYYSQIVNDFQKGDIAEGYSVSREKKESFPLTVTSAQKNPTAFYLCASSLTGQGMSGQYFGPGTRLTVT.

Only one count was recorded for this clone. The germline gene is not matched at one end of the junction; a read error may be the cause. The chain combines TRBV7-9 with TRBJ1-1; TRBD1 aligns across 8 bases. The germline CDR1 and CDR2 sequences are SEHNR and FQNEAQ (reference sequence). CDR3 length: 16 residues. The CDR3 protein is CASSLAVTGGDTEAFF. The CDR3 DNA follows: TGTGCCAGCAGCCTAGCGGTTACAGGGGGGGACACTGAAGCTTTCTTT.

The chain recombines TRBV4-2 with TRBJ2-3; D possibly corresponds to TRBD2 (5 bases). Per the germline V gene, CDR1 is LGHNA and CDR2 is YNFKEQ. The CDR3 covers 17 residues. Deletions cut 0 bases from V and 0 bases from J, with 13 bases between. The CDR3 region has the DNA TGTGCCAGCAGCCAAGATCCGGAGACTAAAAGCACAGATACGCAGTATTTT. Residues: CASSQDPETKSTDTQYF.

The V and J genes are TRBV6-5 and TRBJ1-5; D not certain. The germline V gene has CDR1 MNHEY and CDR2 SVGAGI. CDR3 length: 14 amino acids. With 7 bases removed from V and 2 bases from J, the gap between germline ends came to 12 bases. CDR3 loop: CASKFLEGNQPQHF. The DNA for the CDR3 is TGTGCCAGCAAATTCCTAGAGGGCAATCAGCCCCAGCATTTT.

The CDR3 spells CASSRTGGTTYEQYF. The CDR3 bases are TGTGCCAGCAGCCGAACAGGGGGGACTACCTACGAGCAGTACTTC. V and J are TRBV7-8 and TRBJ2-7; D might be TRBD1 (8 bases). CDR3 length equals 15 residues. CDR1 and CDR2 (germline): SGHVS, FQNEAQ. The V and J ends lost 5 bases and 2 bases respectively, with 16 bases between them.

The chain links TRBV19 to TRBJ1-4; tentative D call: TRBD1 (6 bases). V lost 3 bases and J lost 7, with 12 bases in between. CDR3 size: 14 residues. Germline CDR1 reads LNHDA; CDR2 reads SQIVND (reference sequence). CDR3 nucleotides: TGTGCCAGTAGTATTCGGGACACTCCTGAAAAACTGTTTTTT. Its translation: CASSIRDTPEKLFF.

The J gene is TRBJ1-6, the V gene TRBV27; 7 positions match TRBD1. Per germline, CDR1 MNHEY and CDR2 SMNVEV (reference sequence). With 5 bases clipped from V and 7 bases from J, the junction kept 11 bases outside the gene matches. CDR3 size: 16 residues. CDR3 sequence reads: CASSHLQGSQNSPLHF. The CDR3 bases are TGTGCCAGCAGTCACCTACAGGGGTCCCAAAATTCACCCCTCCACTTT.

The CDR3 nucleotides are TGTGCCAGCAGCTTTGACAGCTATGGCTACACCTTC. As protein: CASSFDSYGYTF. The genes are TRBV7-9 and TRBJ1-2; D perhaps matches TRBD1 (5 bases). With 3 bases removed from V and 4 bases from J, the gap between germline ends came to 6 bases. This CDR3 has 12 amino acids. Per the germline V gene, CDR1 is SEHNR and CDR2 is FQNEAQ (reference sequence).

The chain combines TRBV11-2 with TRBJ2-4; TRBD1 matches 11 bases. V was pared by 4 bases and J by 4 bases, with 9 bases of the junction left unmatched. Per germline, CDR1 SGHAT and CDR2 FQNNGV. The CDR3 loop spans 17 amino acids. The CDR3 loop reads CASSSVSRDRGKNIQYF. CDR3 nucleotides: TGTGCCAGCAGCTCCGTCTCCCGGGACAGGGGGAAAAACATTCAGTACTTC.

V is TRBV7-8 and J is TRBJ2-1, with 9 bases identical to TRBD2. Trimming at V came to 5 bases and at J to 2 bases, leaving 7 bases not matched to a gene. The germline V gene encodes CDR1 SGHVS and CDR2 FQNEAQ. The CDR3 spans 16 residues. The CDR3 nucleotides read TGTGCCAGCAGCGACCTAGCGGGAAACCCCTACAATGAGCAGTTCTTC. It translates to CASSDLAGNPYNEQFF.

The genes are TRBV6-1 and TRBJ2-1; 7 bases map to TRBD1. This CDR3 spans 13 amino acids. Germline CDR1 reads MNHNS; CDR2 reads SASEGT. The ends lost 0 bases at V and 12 bases at J; junction bases unmatched: 5. CDR3 DNA: TGTGCCAGCAGTGAAGCGAGGACAGGCGGGCAGTTCTTC. Protein sequence: CASSEARTGGQFF.